This section outlines one TCR beta chain sequence together with its context. Its antigen is unknown. Healthy Caucasian individuals from Russia aged about 6 to 95 served as donors. These data belong to a study of blood T cells in healthy people across ages. PCR was performed a second time for roughly 6 to 12 cycles using a sample-barcoded 5' primer and a J-beta primer mix. A tag from a template-switch adaptor with 12 random nucleotides marked each cDNA molecule. MiXCR, applied by TCRdb to the 5' RACE reads, yields one record per CDR3 protein. The table lists 1.5 million to 2 million distinct CDR3 sequences, 34% of them singletons. Overall study findings and caveats: The diversity estimates, figures obtained from one million T cells, were considered underestimates.

The CDR3 is 17 residues long. Germline CDR1 reads MGHRA; CDR2 reads YSYEKL. Trimming cost V 1 base and J 5 bases; bases outside gene matches: 10. V is TRBV4-1 and J is TRBJ1-1, with 10 bases lining up with TRBD1. The receptor was derived from a woman aged 25 to 39 in good health. The source material was blood. The CDR3 region has the DNA TGCGCCAGCAGCCAAGCTTTTATCGGGACAGGGGTGACTGAAGCTTTCTTT. Amino acid sequence: CASSQAFIGTGVTEAFF.